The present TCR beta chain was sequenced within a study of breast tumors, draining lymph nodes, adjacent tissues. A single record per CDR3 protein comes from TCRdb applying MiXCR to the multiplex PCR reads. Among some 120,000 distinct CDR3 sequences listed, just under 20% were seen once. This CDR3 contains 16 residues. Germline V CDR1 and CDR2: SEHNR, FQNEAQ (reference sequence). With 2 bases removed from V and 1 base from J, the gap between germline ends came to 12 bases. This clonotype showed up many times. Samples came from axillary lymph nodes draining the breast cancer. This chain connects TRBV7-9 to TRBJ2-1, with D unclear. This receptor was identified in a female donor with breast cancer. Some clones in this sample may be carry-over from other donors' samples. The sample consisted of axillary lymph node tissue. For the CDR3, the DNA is TGTGCCAGCAGCTTATCGCCGTCGACTTCCTACAATGAGCAGTTCTTC. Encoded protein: CASSLSPSTSYNEQFF.